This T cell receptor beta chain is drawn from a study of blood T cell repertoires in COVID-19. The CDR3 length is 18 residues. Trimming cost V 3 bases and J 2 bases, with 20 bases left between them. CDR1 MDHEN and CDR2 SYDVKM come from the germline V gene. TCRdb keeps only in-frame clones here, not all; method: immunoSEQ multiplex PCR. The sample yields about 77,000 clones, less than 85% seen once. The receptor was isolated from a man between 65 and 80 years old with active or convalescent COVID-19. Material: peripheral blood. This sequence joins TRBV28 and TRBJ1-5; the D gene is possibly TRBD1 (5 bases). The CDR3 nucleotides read TGTGCCAGCAGTTTCGGGGGGTTCCAAAACTATGGCAATCAGCCCCAGCATTTT. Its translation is CASSFGGFQNYGNQPQHF.